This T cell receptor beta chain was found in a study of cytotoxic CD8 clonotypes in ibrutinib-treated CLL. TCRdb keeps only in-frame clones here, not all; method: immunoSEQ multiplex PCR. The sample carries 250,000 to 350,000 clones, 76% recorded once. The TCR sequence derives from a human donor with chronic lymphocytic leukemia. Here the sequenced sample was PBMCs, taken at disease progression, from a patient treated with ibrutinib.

CDR3 coding DNA: TGTGCCAGCAGCCGAGCGACCACAGATACGCAGTATTTT. It encodes CASSRATTDTQYF. V is TRBV7-2 and J is TRBJ2-3; D is uncertain. The V gene's germline CDR1 is SGHTA and CDR2 FQGNSA. V lost 5 bases and J 2 bases, leaving 8 bases between the germline ends. CDR3 length: 13 amino acids.